This note documents a single T cell receptor (beta chain) sequence. The table lists this clonotype with a few counts. Its antigen remains unidentified. No base quality values were provided; no much bigger clone lies one nucleotide off. The CDR3 measures 13 amino acids from cysteine to phenylalanine. The CDR3 DNA has 39 bases and is translated from base 1. Sequences SGHNT (CDR1) and YYREEE (CDR2) are obtained from the germline V gene (reference sequence). Germline trimming amounts to 4 bases on V and 4 bases on J, with 5 as the count of junction bases outside the gene matches. The sample belongs to a study of T-cell memory formation after mild COVID-19 (dated by TCRdb to the early 2020s). In terms of the full investigation: Most TCR sequence clusters were specific to one of the two donors. In a couple of donors, T-cell clones that expanded and contracted after mild COVID-19 were tracked by sequencing TCRalpha and TCRbeta repertoires over time. The cohort was made up of two young adult volunteers, one female and one male, who were previously healthy. Broader findings and caveats from the paper: Only a couple of mild cases were covered in the study, and larger cohorts including severe cases with pre-infection samples were considered necessary. Some responding clones were found in pre-infection memory, which suggests that pre-existing cross-reactive memory T cells took part in the SARS-CoV-2 response. The second-wave clones that peaked on day 37 were not confirmed to be SARS-CoV-2 specific. From day 15 to 85, contracting clones showed balanced CD4/CD8 phenotypes, whereas a second wave of clones that expanded from day 15 to 37 leaned towards CD4+. Contracting CD4+ clones were found mainly in CM and EM memory subsets, while CD8+ clones were enriched in EMRA.

PBMCs were isolated by Ficoll-Paque density gradient centrifugation. The instrument was an Illumina NovaSeq 6000. TCRalpha and TCRbeta cDNA libraries were constructed by 5'RACE with constant-segment primers, with sample barcodes and unique molecular identifiers being introduced. Trizol reagent was used to extract RNA from every sample. Libraries were amplified in two PCR steps, with a second sample barcode and Illumina TruSeq adapters added in the second step. Sequencing of the libraries was done on an Illumina NovaSeq, producing 2 x 150 bp paired-end reads. Per the source publication's procedure: Demultiplexing of reads and collapsing into UMI-guided consensus sequences were performed with migec v1.2.7. Using mixcr v2.1.11, UMI consensuses were aligned to TRA and TRB V and J templates and then assembled into clonotypes. A clonotype was counted as expanded or contracted only if both edgeR and NoisET called the change significant, with noise models trained on biological replicates. For edgeR calls, the cutoffs were a false discovery rate-adjusted p below 0.01 and a log2 fold-change threshold of 1. PCA with hierarchical clustering of max-normalized trajectories of the 1000 most abundant clonotypes was used as exploratory dynamics analysis. Separately sequenced CD4+ and CD8+ repertoires were used to assign a CD4 or CD8 phenotype to each responding clone. The public reads were run again by TCRdb, first through fastp at Q25 and then through MiXCR, and only productive beta chains were kept. Each CDR3 protein gets just one entry, which takes the most common genes and DNA from the rows behind it. These V and J calls rely on TCRdb rather than the paper's analysis. Across this sample there are around 160,000 distinct CDR3 sequences, with under 14% seen only once. Of the sample, approximately 4% is held by the ten largest clones.

In this chain, TRBV5-4 is recombined with TRBJ2-7, and 7 bases in between align with TRBD1. This TCR came from a man between 18 and 35 years old who had mild COVID-19 (a few samples of this study predate the infection). The sample titles of this study are shuffled in the database, so cell type and time point are left out; the donor was told from shared clones. The source material was PBMCs or a T cell subset sorted from them (not recorded which). The encoded CDR3 is CASSTGQWYEQYF. The DNA sequence follows: TGTGCCAGCAGCACGGGACAGTGGTACGAGCAGTACTTC.